The clone carrying this T cell receptor beta chain has more than one count but fewer than ten. This sample was taken from a study of blood T cell repertoires in COVID-19. Study-level information: COVID-19 samples from acute and convalescent phases originated in the United States, Italy and Spain.

In the study's own analysis: Reference gene primer amplification yielded estimated nucleated cell counts. Produced via immunoSEQ multiplex PCR; TCRdb's table is partial and in-frame only. The V and J calls and clone size were taken over from that table, and D and trimming were inferred from the DNA. The sample gives approximately 81,000 clones, roughly 86% of which show up once; around 6.9% is in the top ten. The clonotype originates from a human donor in a cohort sampled during active COVID-19. Input material: peripheral blood.

CDR3 in amino acids: CASSLAQNSPLHF. The CDR3 DNA reads as TGTGCCAGCAGCTTAGCACAGAATTCACCCCTCCACTTT. J is TRBJ1-6 and V is TRBV11-3; D remains ambiguous. The germline V gene encodes CDR1 SGHNT and CDR2 YENEEA. The CDR3 has 13 residues. Trimming took 1 base from V and 7 from J, leaving 5 bases between them.